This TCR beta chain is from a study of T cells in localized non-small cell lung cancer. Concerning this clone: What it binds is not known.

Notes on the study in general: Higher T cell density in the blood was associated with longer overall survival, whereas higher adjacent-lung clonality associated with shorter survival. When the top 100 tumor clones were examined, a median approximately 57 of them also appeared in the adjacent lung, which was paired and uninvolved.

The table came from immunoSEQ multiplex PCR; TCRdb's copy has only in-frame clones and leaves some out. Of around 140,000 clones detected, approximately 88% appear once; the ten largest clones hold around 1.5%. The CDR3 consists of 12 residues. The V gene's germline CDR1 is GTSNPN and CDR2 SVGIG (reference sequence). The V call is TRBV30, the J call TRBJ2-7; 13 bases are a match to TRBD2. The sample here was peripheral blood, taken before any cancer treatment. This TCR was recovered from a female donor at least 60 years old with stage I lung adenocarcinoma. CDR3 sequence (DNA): TGTGCTCTACTAGCGGGAGGGTCGCGGCAGTACTTC. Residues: CALLAGGSRQYF.